The 29 T cell receptor beta chains given below trace back to one sample, sequenced in a study of post-analysis software for immune sequencing data. Study-level points and caveats: When patients were compared with controls, about 5 TRBV segments were more frequent, TRBV5-6, TRBV5-1 and TRBV20-1 among them.

Unique-molecular-identifier-tagged TCR beta cDNA libraries were used. A single record per CDR3 protein comes from TCRdb applying MiXCR to the PCR reads. The sample comprises some 800,000 distinct CDR3 sequences, around 45% of which are singletons, and roughly 4.9% rests with the top ten. Their antigens remain unidentified. Specimen: blood. These receptor sequences come from a girl aged 10 to 17 with multiple sclerosis.

The gene calls are TRBV30 and TRBJ2-3, with a weak D call TRBD2 (6 bases). This CDR3 region has 11 residues. Trimming shortened V by 7 bases and J by 8 bases, and 13 bases separated the two germline ends. Germline V CDR1 and CDR2: GTSNPN, SVGIG (reference sequence). CDR3 protein: CALAGWSTQYF. The CDR3 coding sequence is TGTGCCTTGGCGGGATGGAGTACGCAGTATTTT.

The chain combines TRBV4-1 with TRBJ1-2, with D hard to call. The length of the CDR3 is 13 residues. The V gene's germline CDR1 is MGHRA and CDR2 YSYEKL. Between the trimmed V and J ends, which lost 0 bases and 5 bases, there was a span of 7 bases. CDR3 protein: CASSQESRYGYTF. The DNA of the CDR3 is TGCGCCAGCAGCCAAGAAAGCCGATATGGCTACACCTTC.

The chain uses TRBV29-1 and TRBJ2-7; D unresolved. Per the germline V gene, CDR1 is SQVTM and CDR2 is ANQGSEA. The CDR3 has 12 residues. V was clipped by 3 bases and J by 4 bases, with 10 bases between them. The CDR3 DNA is TGCAGCGTTGAGGCAGAGAGTTACGAGCAGTACTTC. It codes for CSVEAESYEQYF.

The J gene is TRBJ2-3, the V gene TRBV20-1; tentatively, D is TRBD1 or TRBD2 (5 bases each). Trimming took off 0 bases at V and 4 bases at J, with 11 bases between the two ends. The CDR3 length is 14 residues. The V gene's germline CDR1 is DFQATT and CDR2 SNEGSKA (reference sequence). In DNA, the CDR3 is TGCAGTGCTAGAGATACGACGGGACCAGATACGCAGTATTTT. Translation: CSARDTTGPDTQYF.

The chain recombines TRBV13 with TRBJ2-5; maybe TRBD2 (5 bases). This CDR3 region has 14 residues. Germline CDR1 reads PRHDT; CDR2 reads FYEKMQ (reference sequence). The V end lost 0 bases, the J end lost 3 bases, and 8 bases lay between the germline ends. CDR3 loop: CASSLGGRKETQYF. In DNA form, the CDR3 reads TGTGCCAGCAGCTTAGGAGGGAGAAAAGAGACCCAGTACTTC. Full variable domain (outside the CDR3, taken from reference TRBV13 and TRBJ2-5): AAGVIQSPRHLIKEKRETATLKCYPIPRHDTVYWYQQGPGQDPQFLISFYEKMQSDKGSIPDRFSAQQFSDYHSELNMSSLELGDSALYFCASSLGGRKETQYFGPGTRLLVL.

This clonotype was observed a handful of times. The chain combines TRBV12-3 or TRBV12-4 with TRBJ2-5, with 9 bases that match TRBD2. The better agreement between TRBJ2-7 and the DNA end casts doubt on the J call. CDR3 length equals 17 residues. CDR3 amino acids: CASSPPPAGLAFYEQYF. The CDR3 coding sequence is TGTGCCAGCAGCCCCCCTCCTGCAGGACTAGCGTTTTACGAGCAGTACTTC.

The chain couples TRBV29-1 to TRBJ2-4, with 7 bases fitting TRBD2. V shed 6 bases and J 7 bases; nucleotides not matched to a gene: 6. The CDR3 covers 12 residues. The V gene's germline CDR1 is SQVTM and CDR2 ANQGSEA. The CDR3 coding sequence is TGCAGCGTGGTACTAGCGAATAACATTCAGTACTTC. Its protein product is CSVVLANNIQYF. The full variable domain, with the rest looked up from reference TRBV29-1 and TRBJ2-4, is SAVISQKPSRDICQRGTSLTIQCQVDSQVTMMFWYRQQPGQSLTLIATANQGSEATYESGFVIDKFPISRPNLTFSTLTVSNMSPEDSSIYLCSVVLANNIQYFGAGTRLSVL.

Only one count was recorded for this clonotype. The rearrangement joins TRBV20-1 to TRBJ1-2, with D maybe TRBD1 (6 bases). Trimming cost V 1 base and J 0 bases, with 15 bases left between them. Germline V CDR1 and CDR2: DFQATT, SNEGSKA (reference sequence). The CDR3 is 16 residues long. The CDR3 protein is CSARVSSWGPNYGYTF. CDR3 sequence (DNA): TGCAGTGCTAGAGTTTCTAGTTGGGGGCCTAACTATGGCTACACCTTC.

V is TRBV5-6 and J is TRBJ1-2; 10 bases map to TRBD1. Germline CDR1 SGHDT, CDR2 YYEEEE. There are 16 residues in the CDR3. V lost 1 base and J lost 3; bases outside the gene matches: 6. The CDR3 nucleotides are TGTGCCAGCAGCTTGTGGGACAGGGGATTGCACTATGGCTACACCTTC. Protein sequence: CASSLWDRGLHYGYTF.

The chain combines TRBV29-1 with TRBJ2-5, with D unclear. Germline assignment: CDR1 SQVTM and CDR2 ANQGSEA. This CDR3 region has 12 residues. V shed 8 bases and J shed 1 base, with 11 bases lying between them. The CDR3 sequence: CSTRVLQETQYF. The CDR3 DNA follows: TGCAGCACCCGGGTCCTCCAAGAGACCCAGTACTTC.

This chain uses TRBV7-2 with TRBJ2-5; TRBD1 aligns across 7 bases. The CDR3 is made up of 15 amino acids. V was clipped by 10 bases and J by 1 base; unmatched bases: 12. The germline CDR1 and CDR2 sequences are SGHTA and FQGNSA. CDR3: CATTPETGPQETQYF. CDR3 bases: TGTGCCACCACACCAGAGACAGGGCCCCAAGAGACCCAGTACTTC.

V and J are TRBV20-1 and TRBJ2-5, with 8 bases that match TRBD1. The J call may be mistaken, given a closer DNA end match to TRBJ2-7. This CDR3 has 13 residues. Germline-derived CDR1 and CDR2 are DFQATT and SNEGSKA (reference sequence). CDR3 sequence (DNA): TGCAGTGCCGACCAGGGGGCTCCCTACGAGCAGTACTTC. As protein: CSADQGAPYEQYF.

Written as DNA, the CDR3 is TGTGCCAGCAGTTATGGGGGTCTCTCTGAAGCTTTCTTT. Translating it yields CASSYGGLSEAFF. The rearrangement joins TRBV6-2 or TRBV6-3 to TRBJ1-1; TRBD1 is a possible D gene (5 bases). The germline CDR1 and CDR2 sequences are MNHEY and SVGEGT. Trimming took 3 bases from V and 6 from J, leaving 11 bases between them. The CDR3 is made up of 13 amino acids.

This clonotype was seen repeatedly, ten times or more. The V and J genes are TRBV10-3 and TRBJ2-7; the D is unclear. CDR1 is ENHRY and CDR2 is SYGVKD in the germline V gene. Trimming took off 10 bases at V and 2 bases at J, with 15 bases between the two ends. CDR3 length: 13 amino acids. The CDR3 is CASSAPPTYEQYF. CDR3 coding DNA: TGTGCCAGCTCCGCACCCCCAACCTACGAGCAGTACTTC.

In DNA form, the CDR3 reads TGTGCCAGCAGCTGGAAGGGCAATGAGCAGTTCTTC. Translation gives CASSWKGNEQFF. The J gene is TRBJ2-1, the V gene TRBV11-2; no clear D gene. This CDR3 is built from 12 residues. V lost 4 bases and J 6 bases, leaving 7 bases between the germline ends. From germline, CDR1 is SGHAT and CDR2 FQNNGV.

The gene calls are TRBV12-3 or TRBV12-4 and TRBJ2-4; 9 nucleotides line up with TRBD1. CDR3 length: 15 amino acids. V lost 5 bases and J lost 8; bases outside the gene matches: 10. The CDR3, as DNA: TGTGCCAGCAGTCCGACAGGGGGAGTCTCGGACATTCAGTACTTC. It specifies CASSPTGGVSDIQYF.

The chain carries TRBV10-1 and TRBJ2-1; 8 nucleotides line up with TRBD2. CDR3 size: 13 residues. The V gene end was trimmed by 5 bases and the J gene end by 3 bases; junction bases not matched to a gene: 0. Germline V CDR1 and CDR2: WNHNN, SYGVQD (reference sequence). CDR3 in DNA: TGCGCCAGCAGTACTAGCGGCTACAATGAGCAGTTCTTC. Amino acids: CASSTSGYNEQFF.

The chain joins TRBV7-6 to TRBJ2-7; D possibly corresponds to TRBD2 (6 bases). The J call is in doubt because the DNA end fits TRBJ2-5 better. CDR3 size: 14 residues. The germline V gene has CDR1 SGHVS and CDR2 FNYEAQ. CDR3 nucleotides: TGTGCCAGCAGCCCTGCGTATGGGGGGGAGACCCAGTACTTC. Translated, it gives CASSPAYGGETQYF.

The chain combines TRBV15 with TRBJ2-6; 7 bases are a match to TRBD1. V shed 0 bases, J shed 4 bases, and the junction held 15 bases outside the gene matches. The CDR3 consists of 20 residues. Germline CDR1 reads LNHNV; CDR2 reads YYDKDF (reference sequence). The CDR3 DNA is TGTGCCACCAGCAGAGATACCCTAAACCGACAGGGATCCGGGGCCAACGTCCTGACTTTC. Translating gives CATSRDTLNRQGSGANVLTF.

CDR3 region: CASSPQLQETQYF. The CDR3 DNA follows: TGTGCCAGCAGCCCCCAGTTACAAGAGACCCAGTACTTC. This chain links TRBV7-2 with TRBJ2-5; D gene ambiguous. The ends were cut back, 5 bases at V and 2 bases at J, with 9 bases in the middle. Germline V gives CDR1 SGHTA, CDR2 FQGNSA. This CDR3 contains 13 residues.

V gene TRBV20-1 combines with J gene TRBJ2-1; tentatively, D is TRBD2 (6 bases). The germline gives CDR1 DFQATT, CDR2 SNEGSKA (reference sequence). V lost 3 bases and J 2 bases, leaving 11 bases between the germline ends. The CDR3 has 14 amino acids. CDR3 DNA sequence: TGCAGTGCTAGGCATCTAGCGCCCTACAATGAGCAGTTCTTC. It yields the protein CSARHLAPYNEQFF.

This clonotype occurred a few times. This rearrangement joins TRBV29-1 to TRBJ2-1; 9 nucleotides match TRBD2. CDR1 and CDR2 from the germline V gene are SQVTM and ANQGSEA. J gave up 8 bases and V 3 bases, and 8 bases lay outside the gene matches. The CDR3 extends over 14 amino acids. The CDR3 DNA follows: TGCAGCGTTGACCGGCTAGCGGGAAAGGATGAGCAGTTCTTC. It specifies CSVDRLAGKDEQFF.

This sequence joins TRBV29-1 and TRBJ2-1, with D perhaps being TRBD1 or TRBD2 (6 bases each). V gave up 7 bases and J gave up 6 bases, with 19 bases separating them. Germline V gene data show CDR1 as SQVTM and CDR2 as ANQGSEA. The CDR3 covers 14 residues. The CDR3 coding sequence is TGCAGCGCTCCCCCGGGGGCCCTAGGCAATGAGCAGTTCTTC. Its translation is CSAPPGALGNEQFF.

V and J are TRBV7-2 and TRBJ2-7; 11 bases agree with TRBD2. CDR1 is SGHTA, CDR2 FQGNSA, per germline. J was trimmed by 1 base and V by 2 bases; bases with no gene match: 4. The CDR3 sequence is 16 residues long. The CDR3 loop is CASSLISGGVSYEQYF. CDR3 nucleotide sequence: TGTGCCAGCAGCTTAATTAGCGGGGGGGTTTCCTACGAGCAGTACTTC.

This chain links TRBV5-1 with TRBJ2-1, with D unresolved. Germline-derived CDR1 and CDR2 are SGHRS and YFSETQ. Between the trimmed V and J ends, which lost 4 bases and 8 bases, there was a span of 13 bases. The CDR3 is 13 residues long. The CDR3 loop reads CASSPGSGYEQFF. The CDR3 nucleotides read TGCGCCAGCAGCCCCGGATCAGGCTATGAGCAGTTCTTC.

J is TRBJ2-7 and V is TRBV9, with D perhaps TRBD2 (5 bases). The end of the DNA fits TRBJ2-5 better, so the J call may be wrong. Per the germline V gene, CDR1 is SGDLS and CDR2 is YYNGEE. CDR3 length: 14 residues. CDR3 loop: CASSVGGGEETQYF. The CDR3 nucleotides read TGTGCCAGCAGCGTAGGCGGAGGTGAAGAGACCCAGTACTTC.

The chain links TRBV28 to TRBJ2-3, with 8 bases aligning to TRBD2. The V gene's germline CDR1 is MDHEN and CDR2 SYDVKM. The J segment lost 3 bases and the V segment lost 6 bases, leaving 8 bases of the junction unmatched. This CDR3 has 15 amino acids. The CDR3 region has the DNA TGTGCCAGCAGCCCCCGGGGGGGAGCGACAGATACGCAGTATTTT. As protein: CASSPRGGATDTQYF. Together with reference TRBV28 and TRBJ2-3, the CDR3 gives the full variable domain: DVKVTQSSRYLVKRTGEKVFLECVQDMDHENMFWYRQDPGLGLRLIYFSYDVKMKEKGDIPEGYSVSREKKERFSLILESASTNQTSMYLCASSPRGGATDTQYFGPGTRLTVL.

There are a few counts of this clonotype. The gene calls are TRBV7-9 and TRBJ2-1, with D possibly matching TRBD2 (5 bases). Germline lookup yields CDR1 SEHNR and CDR2 FQNEAQ (reference sequence). Trimming left V 0 bases short and J 3 bases short, with 21 bases between. The CDR3 is 19 residues long. CDR3 region: CASSLARGSVRVGYNEQFF. The CDR3 DNA sequence: TGTGCCAGCAGCTTAGCGCGTGGTTCCGTGAGGGTCGGCTACAATGAGCAGTTCTTC.

The V call is TRBV29-1, the J call TRBJ2-1; 9 bases map to TRBD2. This CDR3 spans 16 amino acids. V was pared by 7 bases and J by 0 bases, with 10 bases of the junction left unmatched. CDR1 SQVTM and CDR2 ANQGSEA come from the germline V gene. CDR3 in amino acids: CSALTSGLSSYNEQFF. As DNA, the CDR3 is TGCAGCGCCTTGACTAGCGGTCTTAGCTCCTACAATGAGCAGTTCTTC.